This T cell receptor beta chain was observed in a study of shared clonotypes between healthy human individuals. This clone was detected only a few times. The method was immunoSEQ multiplex PCR; TCRdb's version includes in-frame clones alone and lacks a portion of them. The top ten hold around 1.7% of the sample, which has about 730,000 clones, roughly 72% seen once. The source is a woman aged 25 to 45 in good health. The sample taken for sequencing was memory CD4+ T cells sorted from blood. This sample's subset: CD45RA-negative fraction.

CDR3 protein: CASSQSVYEQYF. The DNA for the CDR3 is TGTGCCAGCAGCCAATCGGTCTACGAGCAGTACTTC. The chain employs TRBV16 and TRBJ2-7; the D is unclear. CDR3 length: 12 residues. Trimming left V 0 bases short and J 3 bases short, with 3 bases between. Per germline, CDR1 KGHSY and CDR2 FQNENV.